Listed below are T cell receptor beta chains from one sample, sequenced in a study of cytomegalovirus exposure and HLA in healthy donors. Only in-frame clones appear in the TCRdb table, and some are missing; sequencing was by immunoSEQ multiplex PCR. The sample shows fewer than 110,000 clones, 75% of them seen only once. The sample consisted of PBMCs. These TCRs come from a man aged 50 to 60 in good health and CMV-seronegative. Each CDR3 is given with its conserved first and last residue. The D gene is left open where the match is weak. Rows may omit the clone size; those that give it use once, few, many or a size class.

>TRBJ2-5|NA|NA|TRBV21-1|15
TGTGCCAGCAGCAAACGAGGGTTTCCCCAAGAGACCCAGTACTTC
CASSKRGFPQETQYF
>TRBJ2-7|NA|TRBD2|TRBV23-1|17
TGCGCCAGCAGTCAATCGTCGCCTAGCGGGGGCCCTACGAAGCAGTACTTC
CASSQSSPSGGPTKQYF
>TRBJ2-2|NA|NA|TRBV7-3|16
TGTGCCAGCAGCCTGGCCGGGACAACGAACACCGGGGAGCTGTTTTTT
CASSLAGTTNTGELFF
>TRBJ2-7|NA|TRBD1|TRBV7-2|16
TGTGCCAGCAGCACCCACACAGGGGGCAGCTCCTACGAGCAGTACTTC
CASSTHTGGSSYEQYF
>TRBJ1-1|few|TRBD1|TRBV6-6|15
TGTGCCAGCAGTCTGGGACAGGGGTCGAGAACTGAAGCTTTCTTT
CASSLGQGSRTEAFF
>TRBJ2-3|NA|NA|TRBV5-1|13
TGCGCCAGCAGGTTAGCGGGCACAGATACGCAGTATTTT
CASRLAGTDTQYF
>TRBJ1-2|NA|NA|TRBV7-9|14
TGTGCCAGCAGCCCTAGTGGGGGCGGCTATGGCTACACCTTC
CASSPSGGGYGYTF
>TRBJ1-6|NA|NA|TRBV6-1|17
TGTGCCAGCAGTGAAGCGGGGCGGGGCCAAGGGAGTTCACCCCTCCACTTT
CASSEAGRGQGSSPLHF
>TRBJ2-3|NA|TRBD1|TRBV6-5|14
TGTGCCAGCAGAGGGGACAGGGGCACAGATACGCAGTATTTT
CASRGDRGTDTQYF
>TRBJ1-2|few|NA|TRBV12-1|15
TGTGCCAGCAGCTCCCGGGACAGTGGCAACTATGGCTACACCTTC
CASSSRDSGNYGYTF
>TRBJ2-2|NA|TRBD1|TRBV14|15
TGTGCCAGCAGCCAGGGACAGGGCGGCACCGGGGAGCTGTTTTTT
CASSQGQGGTGELFF
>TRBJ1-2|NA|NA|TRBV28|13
TGTGCCAGCAGTTCCGGGACTCTATTCGGCTACACCTTC
CASSSGTLFGYTF
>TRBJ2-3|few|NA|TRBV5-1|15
TGCGCCAGCAGCTCCGACAGCCCGACGATTGATACGCAGTATTTT
CASSSDSPTIDTQYF
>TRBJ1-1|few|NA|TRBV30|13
TGTGCCTGGAGTGTACGGGGAGGCACTGAAGCTTTCTTT
CAWSVRGGTEAFF
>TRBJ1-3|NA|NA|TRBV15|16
TGTGCCACCAGCAGAGATATTGGCCAGGGTTGGAACACCATATATTTT
CATSRDIGQGWNTIYF
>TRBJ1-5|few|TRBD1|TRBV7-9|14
TGTTCCAGCAGCTTAGACAGGGCCCTTCAGCCCCAGCATTTT
CSSSLDRALQPQHF
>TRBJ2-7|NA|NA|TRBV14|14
TGTGCCAGCAGCCCCCTTGACAGTGAGTACGAGCAGTACTTC
CASSPLDSEYEQYF
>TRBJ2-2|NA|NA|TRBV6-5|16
TGTGCCAGCAGTTACTCTCCGGGGGGCATTGACGGGGAGCTGTTTTTT
CASSYSPGGIDGELFF
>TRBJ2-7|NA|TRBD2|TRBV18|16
TGTGCCAGCTCACCACCGTCTAGCGGGAGCTCCTACGAGCAGTACTTC
CASSPPSSGSSYEQYF
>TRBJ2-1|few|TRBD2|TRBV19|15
TGTGCCAGTAGTTCCATAGCGGGGGGACGCAATGAGCAGTTCTTC
CASSSIAGGRNEQFF
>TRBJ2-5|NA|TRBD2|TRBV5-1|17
TGCGCCAGCAGCTTGAGGGCGAGCGGGGGGGCCACGGAGACCCAGTACTTC
CASSLRASGGATETQYF
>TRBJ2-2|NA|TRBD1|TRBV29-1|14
TGCAGCGTACCGGGACAGAAGAACACCGGGGAGCTGTTTTTT
CSVPGQKNTGELFF
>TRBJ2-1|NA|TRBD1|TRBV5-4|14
TGTGCCAGCAGCTCTATAACAGGGGTTGGGGAGCAGTTCTTC
CASSSITGVGEQFF
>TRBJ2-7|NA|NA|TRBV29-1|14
TGCAGCGTTGTCCTGACACCCGGGGGCTACGAGCAGTACTTC
CSVVLTPGGYEQYF
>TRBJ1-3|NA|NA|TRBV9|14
TGTGCCAGCAGTCCCGGGACATCTGGAAACACCATATATTTT
CASSPGTSGNTIYF
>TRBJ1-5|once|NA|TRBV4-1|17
TGCGCCAGCAGCCAAGTCCTAACGGGTATTAGCAATCAGCCCCAGCATTTT
CASSQVLTGISNQPQHF
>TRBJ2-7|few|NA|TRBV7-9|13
TGTGCCAGCAGCTTAGCTGGGGCCTCCGAGCAGTACTTC
CASSLAGASEQYF
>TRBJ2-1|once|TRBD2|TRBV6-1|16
TGTGCCAGCAGTGAACGTGAAGCGGGACCGTACAATGAGCAGTTCTTC
CASSEREAGPYNEQFF
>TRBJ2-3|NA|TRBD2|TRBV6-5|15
TGTGCCAGCAGCCCGGGACTAGCGGAAGAAGATACGCAGTATTTT
CASSPGLAEEDTQYF
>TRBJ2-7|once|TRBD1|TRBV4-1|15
TGCGCCAGCAGCCTTAGGGACAGCTCAACCTACGAGCAGTACTTC
CASSLRDSSTYEQYF
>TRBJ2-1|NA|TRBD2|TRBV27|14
TGTGCCAGCAGTTTATGCGGACTAGAGGCTGAGCAGTTCTTC
CASSLCGLEAEQFF
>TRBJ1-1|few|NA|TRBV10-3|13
TGTGCCATCAGCGGGGGAGGGGGCACTGAAGCTTTCTTT
CAISGGGGTEAFF
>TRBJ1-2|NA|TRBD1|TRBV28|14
TGTGCCAGCAGCCTGGACAGGGGGCGGAGTGGCTACACCTTC
CASSLDRGRSGYTF
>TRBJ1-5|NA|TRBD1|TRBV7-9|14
TGTGCCAGCAGCCCCCAGGGGGGAGGACAGCCCCAGCATTTT
CASSPQGGGQPQHF
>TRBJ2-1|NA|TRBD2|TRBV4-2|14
TGTGCCAGCAGCAAAAGCGGGGGGGCACGAGAGCAGTTCTTC
CASSKSGGAREQFF
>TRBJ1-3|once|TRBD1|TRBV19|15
TGTGCCAGTAGACCACAGGGGGAGGATGGAAACACCATATATTTT
CASRPQGEDGNTIYF
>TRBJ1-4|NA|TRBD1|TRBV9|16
TGTGCCAGCAGCGCTCGGGACAGGGGGCCTAATGAAAAACTGTTTTTT
CASSARDRGPNEKLFF
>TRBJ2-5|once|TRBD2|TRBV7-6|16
TGTGCCAGCAGCTTAGGGACTAGCGGGGCCCAAGAGACCCAGTACTTC
CASSLGTSGAQETQYF
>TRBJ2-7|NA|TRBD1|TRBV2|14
TGTGCCAGCAGTGAACGGACAGGGGGATACGAGCAGTACTTC
CASSERTGGYEQYF
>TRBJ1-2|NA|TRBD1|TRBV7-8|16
TGTGCCAGCAGCTTAACCCGGGACAGGGGGCAGGGTGGCTACACCTTC
CASSLTRDRGQGGYTF
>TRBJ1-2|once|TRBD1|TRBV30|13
TGTGCCTGGAGTCCCGACAGGGACTATGGCTACACCTTC
CAWSPDRDYGYTF
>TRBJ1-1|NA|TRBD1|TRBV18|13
TGTGCCAGCTCAATCGACAGGGGAGCTGCAGCTTTCTTT
CASSIDRGAAAFF
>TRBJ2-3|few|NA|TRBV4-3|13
TGCGCCAGCAGCCAAGTACGGGTAGATACGCAGTATTTT
CASSQVRVDTQYF
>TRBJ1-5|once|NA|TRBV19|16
TGTGCCACCAACCCCACGGTCGGCGGGGAGAATCAGCCCCAGCATTTT
CATNPTVGGENQPQHF
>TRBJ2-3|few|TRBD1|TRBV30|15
TGTGCCTGGAGTATCCGGGACAGTCGCACAGATACGCAGTATTTT
CAWSIRDSRTDTQYF
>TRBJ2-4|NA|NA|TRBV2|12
TGTGCCAGCAGTGGGTCTAGTTTCATTCAGTACTTC
CASSGSSFIQYF
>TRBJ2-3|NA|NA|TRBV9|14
TGTGCCAGCAGCGTAGGACTTCACACAGATACGCAGTATTTT
CASSVGLHTDTQYF
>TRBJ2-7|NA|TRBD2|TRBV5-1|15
TGCGCCAGCAGCTTGGCCGGGGGGGCTAGCTACGAGCAGTACTTC
CASSLAGGASYEQYF
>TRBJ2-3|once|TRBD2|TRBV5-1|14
TGCGCCACCAACATGGGGGGGATCACAGATACGCAGTATTTT
CATNMGGITDTQYF
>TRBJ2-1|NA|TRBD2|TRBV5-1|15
TGCGCCAGCAGACCCACCGGGACTAGTACCAATGAGCAGTTCTTC
CASRPTGTSTNEQFF